This TCR beta chain was sequenced for a study of cytomegalovirus exposure and HLA in healthy donors. Study information: For the approximately 410 genotyped donors, roughly 81% fell within the Caucasian-associated ancestry cluster.

PCR amplification relied on 60 Vbeta primers (plus 13 Jbeta primers). Measured with immunoSEQ multiplex PCR; TCRdb has only the in-frame clones, and not every one. The sample consists of about 140,000 clones, roughly 80% of them appearing once. V shed 6 bases and J 1 base; nucleotides not matched to a gene: 6. Looked up from germline, CDR1 is SNHLY and CDR2 is FYNNEI. The CDR3 totals 14 residues. The receptor's source is a man aged 35 to 55 in good health and CMV-seronegative. The sample comprised PBMCs. V is TRBV2 and J is TRBJ2-7, with 7 bases matching TRBD1. The CDR3 sequence: CASRSGQASYEQYF. The CDR3 DNA follows: TGTGCCAGCAGATCCGGACAGGCTTCCTACGAGCAGTACTTC.